This passage covers 7 T cell receptor beta chains from one sample sequenced in a study of a mutant IDH1 vaccine in newly diagnosed glioma. This table comes from immunoSEQ multiplex PCR, and its TCRdb copy is limited to in-frame clones, with some not included. The sample lists tens of thousands of clones, about 90% occurring once. Specified time point: week 35, safety follow-up. One vaccine dose held 300 ug of mutant IDH1 20-mer peptide and came with topical imiquimod. For these receptors, no antigen is known. The sequencing here drew on PBMCs, taken from a glioma patient whose treatment included an IDH1 peptide vaccine. The origin of the receptors is a man aged 35 to 55 with glioma.

A single count supports this clone. The chain recombines TRBV11-2 with TRBJ2-2; D perhaps matches TRBD2 (5 bases). The germline gives CDR1 SGHAT, CDR2 FQNNGV. Trimming shortened V by 0 bases and J by 5 bases, and 13 bases separated the two germline ends. The CDR3 is 16 residues long. CDR3 amino acids: CASSLDWVTKTGELFF. CDR3 coding DNA: TGTGCCAGCAGCTTAGATTGGGTGACTAAAACCGGGGAGCTGTTTTTT.

The V and J genes are TRBV15 and TRBJ2-5; TRBD2 is a possible D gene (7 bases). CDR1 is LNHNV, CDR2 YYDKDF, per germline (reference sequence). Trimming cost V 3 bases and J 5 bases, with 28 bases left between them. The CDR3 is made up of 19 amino acids. CDR3 residues: CATSRDQGGGSGIDETQYF. The CDR3 region has the DNA TGTGCCACCAGCAGGGATCAGGGAGGGGGGTCCGGCATCGATGAGACCCAGTACTTC.

V gene TRBV6-5 combines with J gene TRBJ2-1; unclear D gene. The CDR3 spans 13 residues. The germline CDR1 and CDR2 sequences are MNHEY and SVGAGI. V lost 2 bases and J 4 bases, leaving 6 bases between the germline ends. CDR3 sequence reads: CASSYGLYNEQFF. In DNA form, the CDR3 reads TGTGCCAGCAGTTACGGGCTATACAATGAGCAGTTCTTC.

This chain uses TRBV7-2 with TRBJ2-1; D gene ambiguous. CDR3 length equals 16 residues. Germline values: CDR1 SGHTA, CDR2 FQGNSA. V dropped 1 base and J dropped 3 bases, with 13 bases sitting between them. The CDR3: CASSLVSRRFYNEQFF. In DNA form, the CDR3 reads TGTGCCAGCAGCTTAGTTTCGCGACGGTTCTACAATGAGCAGTTCTTC.

The chain uses TRBV5-4 and TRBJ1-1, with 7 bases aligning to TRBD1. CDR1 is SGHNT and CDR2 is YYREEE in the germline V gene (reference sequence). The junction had 7 bases not matched to a gene; V was cut back by 4 bases and J by 4 bases. This CDR3 region has 14 residues. The CDR3 DNA follows: TGTGCCAGCAGCGTTACAGGGGAGGGCACTGAAGCTTTCTTT. Its protein is CASSVTGEGTEAFF.

The rearrangement uses TRBV14 and TRBJ2-3, with 8 bases identical to TRBD2. This CDR3 contains 15 residues. Germline CDR1 SGHDN, CDR2 FVKESK. V lost 5 bases to trimming and J lost 0 bases; unmatched junction nucleotides: 4. CDR3 DNA sequence: TGTGCCAGCAGCGGCCTAGCGGGCAGCACAGATACGCAGTATTTT. It is translated as CASSGLAGSTDTQYF.

V gene TRBV6-1 combines with J gene TRBJ2-7; D call uncertain. V gave up 10 bases and J gave up 0 bases, with 7 bases separating them. Germline V gives CDR1 MNHNS, CDR2 SASEGT. This CDR3 has 11 amino acids. Written as DNA, the CDR3 is TGTGCCACCCTCTACTCCTACGAGCAGTACTTC. This encodes CATLYSYEQYF.